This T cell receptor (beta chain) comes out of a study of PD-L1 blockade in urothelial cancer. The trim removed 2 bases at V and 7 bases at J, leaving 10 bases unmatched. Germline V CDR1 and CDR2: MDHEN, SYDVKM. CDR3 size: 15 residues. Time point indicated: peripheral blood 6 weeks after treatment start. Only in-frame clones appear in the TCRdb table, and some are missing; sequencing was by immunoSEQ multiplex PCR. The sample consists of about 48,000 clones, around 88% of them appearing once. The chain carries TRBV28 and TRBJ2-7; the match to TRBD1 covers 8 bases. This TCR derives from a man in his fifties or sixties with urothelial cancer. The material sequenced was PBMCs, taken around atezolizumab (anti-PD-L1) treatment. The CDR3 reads CASSLRAQGVREQYF. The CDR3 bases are TGTGCCAGCAGTTTACGTGCACAGGGGGTCCGGGAGCAGTACTTC.